Shown below are 25 T cell receptor beta chains from a single sample sequenced in a study of cytomegalovirus exposure and HLA in healthy donors. TCRdb keeps only in-frame clones here, not all; method: immunoSEQ multiplex PCR. The sample yields 100,000 to 150,000 clones, 86% seen once. The sequenced material came from PBMCs. Source of these receptors: a young man in good health and CMV-seronegative.

V gene TRBV27 combines with J gene TRBJ1-1; a weak D match, TRBD1 (5 bases). The CDR3 contains 16 residues. V lost 2 bases and J 1 base, leaving 14 bases between the germline ends. CDR1 and CDR2 (germline): MNHEY, SMNVEV (reference sequence). In DNA form, the CDR3 reads TGTGCCAGCAGTTTACCCCCTGGACAACGGAACACTGAAGCTTTCTTT. Translated, it gives CASSLPPGQRNTEAFF.

The chain carries TRBV7-9 and TRBJ1-1; a possible D gene is TRBD1 (6 bases). The V gene's germline CDR1 is SEHNR and CDR2 FQNEAQ (reference sequence). The CDR3 is made up of 15 amino acids. Trimming stripped 1 base from V and 4 bases from J, with 13 bases between. In DNA, the CDR3 is TGTGCCAGCAGCTTAGGTCCAGGGGTGGGCACTGAAGCTTTCTTT. It specifies CASSLGPGVGTEAFF.

The chain uses TRBV6-5 and TRBJ1-3; 10 nucleotides match TRBD1. The CDR3 is made up of 15 amino acids. J gave up 2 bases and V 5 bases, and 3 bases lay outside the gene matches. Germline V CDR1 and CDR2: MNHEY, SVGAGI. The CDR3 spells CASSAGTGAGNTIYF. CDR3 DNA sequence: TGTGCCAGCAGTGCCGGGACAGGGGCTGGAAACACCATATATTTT.

J is TRBJ1-2 and V is TRBV19; D is unclear. From germline, CDR1 is LNHDA and CDR2 SQIVND (reference sequence). The CDR3 contains 13 residues. Trimming left V 9 bases short and J 5 bases short, with 16 bases between. This CDR3 reads CASQTNSRYGYTF. CDR3 sequence (DNA): TGTGCCAGCCAAACCAATTCGCGATATGGCTACACCTTC.

V gene TRBV27 combines with J gene TRBJ2-1, with D possibly being TRBD2 (5 bases). The V gene lost 5 bases and the J gene lost 7 bases, with 9 bases spanning the gap. Germline CDR1 is MNHEY and CDR2 is SMNVEV (reference sequence). CDR3 length equals 12 residues. CDR3 nucleotide sequence: TGTGCCAGCAGTCGAACTAGGAATGAGCAGTTCTTC. It codes for CASSRTRNEQFF.

This chain uses TRBV19 with TRBJ2-5; TRBD1 is a possible D gene (6 bases). The germline V and J ends were trimmed by 4 bases and 3 bases, with 15 bases remaining between them. CDR1 and CDR2 (germline): LNHDA, SQIVND (reference sequence). The CDR3 runs 15 residues. This chain's CDR3 is CASSTSQGREETQYF. CDR3 nucleotide sequence: TGTGCCAGTAGTACCTCCCAGGGGCGCGAAGAGACCCAGTACTTC.

CDR3 DNA sequence: TGCGCCAGCAGCCCAACCAGGACAGGGGAGAAAGATGGCTACACCTTC. This sequence encodes CASSPTRTGEKDGYTF. V usage is TRBV4-1 and J usage is TRBJ1-2, with 9 positions matching TRBD1. The CDR3 extends over 16 amino acids. Germline V CDR1 and CDR2: MGHRA, YSYEKL. J was trimmed by 6 bases and V by 4 bases; bases with no gene match: 12.

The chain employs TRBV6-5 and TRBJ2-1; TRBD2 matches 7 bases. The germline V gene has CDR1 MNHEY and CDR2 SVGAGI. After removal of 0 bases from V and 8 bases from J, the junction contained 10 bases not matched to a gene. CDR3 size: 16 residues. For the CDR3, the DNA is TGTGCCAGCAGTTACTCGTCTAGCGGACCTGGCTATGAGCAGTTCTTC. Its translation: CASSYSSSGPGYEQFF.

The chain combines TRBV5-6 with TRBJ2-7; a possible D gene is TRBD2 (7 bases). The CDR3 sequence is 14 residues long. Germline CDR1 SGHDT, CDR2 YYEEEE. V lost 4 bases and J 7 bases, leaving 18 bases between the germline ends. CDR3 sequence: CASSPGTITGEQYF. CDR3 sequence (DNA): TGTGCCAGCAGCCCCGGGACTATCACAGGGGAGCAGTACTTC.

The rearrangement links TRBV7-8 to TRBJ2-3, with 9 bases that match TRBD1. The CDR3 runs 14 residues. The germline gives CDR1 SGHVS, CDR2 FQNEAQ. The J segment lost 1 base and the V segment lost 5 bases, leaving 1 base of the junction unmatched. CDR3 sequence reads: CASSRDRGTDTQYF. CDR3 nucleotide sequence: TGTGCCAGCAGCCGGGACAGGGGCACAGATACGCAGTATTTT.

This chain uses TRBV25-1 with TRBJ2-7; 9 bases are a match to TRBD1. The CDR3 is made up of 16 amino acids. The V and J ends lost 3 bases and 5 bases, in that order; junction bases with no gene match: 11. In germline, CDR1 is MGHDK, CDR2 SYGVNS. The CDR3 DNA is TGTGCCAGCAGTGAGCAAGGGGGACAGGGAGGCGACGAGCAGTACTTC. It encodes CASSEQGGQGGDEQYF.

The V and J genes are TRBV19 and TRBJ1-4; perhaps TRBD1 as D (6 bases). Germline CDR1 and CDR2: LNHDA and SQIVND (reference sequence). With 2 bases removed from V and 1 base from J, the gap between germline ends came to 14 bases. The CDR3 extends over 17 amino acids. CDR3 sequence: CASSILLGAETNEKLFF. CDR3 DNA: TGTGCCAGTAGTATACTGTTGGGGGCCGAAACTAATGAAAAACTGTTTTTT.

The chain is built from TRBV18 and TRBJ1-1; D is possibly TRBD1 (6 bases). The germline V gene has CDR1 KGHSH and CDR2 LQKENI. The V gene lost 6 bases and the J gene lost 3 bases, with 14 bases spanning the gap. The CDR3 length is 14 residues. CDR3 sequence reads: CASSRGTRDTEAFF. The CDR3 DNA is TGTGCCAGCTCCCGTGGGACACGGGACACTGAAGCTTTCTTT.

The CDR3 DNA reads TGTGCCAGCAGCACCCGCCGGACAGGATTTGTCTCCTACGAGCAGTACTTC. Amino acid sequence: CASSTRRTGFVSYEQYF. The chain carries TRBV13 and TRBJ2-7; 7 bases are a match to TRBD1. Germline V gene lookup returns CDR1 PRHDT and CDR2 FYEKMQ (reference sequence). The CDR3 loop spans 17 amino acids. The trim removed 5 bases at V and 0 bases at J, leaving 13 bases unmatched.

This clone occurred a few times. Other DNA sequences from this sample encode an identical CDR3 as well. The chain joins TRBV25-1 to TRBJ2-7, with a weak D call TRBD1 (7 bases). Germline values: CDR1 MGHDK, CDR2 SYGVNS. With 6 bases removed from V and 6 bases from J, the gap between germline ends came to 12 bases. The CDR3 runs to 12 residues. This CDR3 is CASSSQGGEQYF. The CDR3 DNA reads as TGTGCCAGCAGCTCCCAGGGGGGCGAGCAGTACTTC.

The chain uses TRBV5-4 and TRBJ1-1; D remains ambiguous. Germline V lookup: CDR1 SGHNT, CDR2 YYREEE (reference sequence). The CDR3 totals 14 residues. The germline V and J ends were trimmed by 5 bases and 4 bases, with 15 bases remaining between them. Here the CDR3 DNA reads TGTGCCAGCAGTACCCCCGCTCCGGGCACTGAAGCTTTCTTT. Residues: CASSTPAPGTEAFF.

The rearrangement uses TRBV9 and TRBJ1-2; tentatively, D is TRBD1 (6 bases). This CDR3 is built from 14 residues. The V end lost 5 bases, the J end lost 7 bases, and 18 bases lay between the germline ends. Germline lookup yields CDR1 SGDLS and CDR2 YYNGEE. The CDR3, as DNA: TGTGCCAGCAGAGCACAGGGAGGGCTCGGTGGCTACACCTTC. It specifies CASRAQGGLGGYTF.

This clone was detected only once. V and J are TRBV19 and TRBJ2-3, with TRBD2 matching over 9 bases. V lost 5 bases and J lost 1; bases outside the gene matches: 4. CDR1 and CDR2 from the germline V gene are LNHDA and SQIVND (reference sequence). This CDR3 has 15 amino acids. The CDR3 nucleotides read TGTGCCAGTAGTGCTTCTAGCGGGGGCACAGATACGCAGTATTTT. Translation: CASSASSGGTDTQYF.

The chain links TRBV7-9 to TRBJ1-1, with a tentative D call TRBD1 (5 bases). The CDR3 loop spans 15 amino acids. Germline CDR1 and CDR2: SEHNR and FQNEAQ (reference sequence). Trimming shortened V by 0 bases and J by 1 base, and 9 bases separated the two germline ends. The CDR3 DNA is TGTGCCAGCAGCTTAGCGCAGGGCCGGAACACTGAAGCTTTCTTT. Protein product: CASSLAQGRNTEAFF.

J is TRBJ2-1 and V is TRBV18, with 7 bases fitting TRBD2. Germline V CDR1 and CDR2: KGHSH, LQKENI. The length of the CDR3 is 17 residues. The J segment lost 1 base and the V segment lost 2 bases, leaving 8 bases of the junction unmatched. In DNA form, the CDR3 reads TGTGCCAGCTCACCAGGTTTTAGCGGGTCATCCTACAATGAGCAGTTCTTC. Protein sequence: CASSPGFSGSSYNEQFF.

This clone was observed a few times. J is TRBJ1-3 and V is TRBV15; 10 bases align to TRBD1. The germline V gene encodes CDR1 LNHNV and CDR2 YYDKDF (reference sequence). After removal of 1 base from V and 0 bases from J, the junction contained 6 bases not matched to a gene. The CDR3 has 18 amino acids. The CDR3 spells CATSRVGTGEISGNTIYF. The CDR3 region has the DNA TGTGCCACCAGCAGAGTTGGGACAGGGGAGATCTCTGGAAACACCATATATTTT.

This sequence joins TRBV4-2 and TRBJ2-5, with D maybe TRBD2 (5 bases). The CDR3 length is 17 residues. The ends were cut back, 0 bases at V and 5 bases at J, with 19 bases in the middle. CDR1 is LGHNA and CDR2 is YNFKEQ in the germline V gene. In DNA, the CDR3 is TGTGCCAGCAGCCAAGATCCGGGTGGACTCTTTACGGAGACCCAGTACTTC. It yields the protein CASSQDPGGLFTETQYF.

V is TRBV7-8 and J is TRBJ1-2; D is perhaps TRBD1 (6 bases). Trimming cost V 5 bases and J 7 bases, with 17 bases left between them. In germline, CDR1 is SGHVS, CDR2 FQNEAQ. This CDR3 comprises 14 residues. CDR3 protein: CASSSDRDNRGYTF. DNA for the CDR3: TGTGCCAGCAGCAGTGACCGGGACAACCGTGGCTACACCTTC.

The chain recombines TRBV10-2 with TRBJ2-2, with D possibly matching TRBD1 (7 bases). Germline assignment: CDR1 WSHSY and CDR2 SAAADI. V lost 10 bases, J lost 4 bases, and 13 bases lay in between. CDR3 length: 13 amino acids. This CDR3 is CATRQGGTGELFF. For the CDR3, the DNA is TGCGCCACTAGACAGGGAGGCACCGGGGAGCTGTTTTTT.

The chain uses TRBV14 and TRBJ2-3; 9 bases line up with TRBD2. Germline lookup yields CDR1 SGHDN and CDR2 FVKESK. The J segment lost 8 bases and the V segment lost 5 bases, leaving 8 bases of the junction unmatched. This CDR3 has 14 amino acids. The CDR3 DNA sequence: TGTGCCAGCAGCTTAGCGGGAGAAAGTGGTACGCAGTATTTT. It specifies CASSLAGESGTQYF.